Sequencing of this T cell receptor beta chain was carried out in a study of T cells after yellow fever vaccination. MiXCR, run by TCRdb on the 5' RACE reads, gives a single entry per CDR3 protein. Among 620,000 or so distinct CDR3 sequences listed, about a sixth were seen once. The CDR3 loop spans 8 amino acids. Deletions cut 10 bases from V and 5 bases from J, with 0 bases between. The V gene's germline CDR1 is SGHAT and CDR2 FQNNGV. Sequenced here: PBMCs, sampled 5 days after the first yellow fever vaccination. The TCR originated in a man younger than 35 who received the YFV17D yellow fever vaccine. V and J are TRBV11-2 and TRBJ2-4, with D hard to call. The CDR3 sequence is CAKNIQYF. The DNA for the CDR3 is TGTGCCAAAAACATTCAGTACTTC.